The 3 T cell receptor beta chains given below trace back to one sample, sequenced in a study of blood T cell repertoires in COVID-19. Libraries were prepared by immunoSEQ multiplex PCR; TCRdb keeps only in-frame clonotypes and omits some of them. Among 180,000 or so clones listed, roughly 83% were seen once. The specimen was PBMCs or T cells enriched from blood (not recorded which). These receptors came from a man aged 35-49 years with acute COVID-19.

The chain has TRBV28 and TRBJ2-1; D may be TRBD2 (6 bases). The CDR3 runs to 14 residues. Trimming cost V 7 bases and J 4 bases, with 14 bases left between them. The germline V gene has CDR1 MDHEN and CDR2 SYDVKM. The CDR3 is CASTLARLYNEQFF. The CDR3, as DNA: TGTGCCAGCACCCTAGCGCGACTATACAATGAGCAGTTCTTC.

The table lists this clone with a few counts. Other DNA sequences in this specimen translate into the identical CDR3. The genes are TRBV2 and TRBJ1-4, with no clear D. Trimming stripped 2 bases from V and 3 bases from J, with 10 bases between. CDR3 length: 15 amino acids. From germline, CDR1 is SNHLY and CDR2 FYNNEI. This CDR3 is CASSENRGANEKLFF. The DNA of the CDR3 is TGTGCCAGCAGTGAAAACCGGGGTGCTAATGAAAAACTGTTTTTT.

This chain connects TRBV24-1 to TRBJ1-1; TRBD1 aligns across 8 bases. The CDR3 sequence is 16 residues long. V lost 6 bases, J lost 4 bases, and 12 bases stayed unmatched. The germline CDR1 and CDR2 sequences are KGHDR and SFDVKD. The CDR3: CATSPGQGLWGTEAFF. The CDR3 DNA is TGTGCCACCAGTCCTGGACAGGGATTGTGGGGCACTGAAGCTTTCTTT.